This TCR beta chain emerged from a study of shared clonotypes between healthy human individuals. The method was immunoSEQ multiplex PCR; TCRdb's version includes in-frame clones alone and lacks a portion of them. The data show approximately 500,000 clones, 90% to 96% seen once. The J segment lost 5 bases and the V segment lost 3 bases, leaving 7 bases of the junction unmatched. The CDR3 is made up of 14 amino acids. Germline V gene lookup returns CDR1 KGHSH and CDR2 LQKENI. The origin of this receptor is a woman in her 30s in good health. V gene TRBV18 combines with J gene TRBJ2-7, with TRBD2 identical over 7 bases. Sequenced sample: naive CD4+ T cells sorted from blood. The subset here: CD45RA+ positively selected. For the CDR3, the DNA is TGTGCCAGCTCACCGACGGGACTAAGCCACGAGCAGTACTTC. Translation: CASSPTGLSHEQYF. The full variable domain, completed using reference TRBV18 and TRBJ2-7, is NAGVMQNPRHLVRRRGQEARLRCSPMKGHSHVYWYRQLPEEGLKFMVYLQKENIIDESGMPKERFSAEFPKEGPSILRIQQVVRGDSAAYFCASSPTGLSHEQYFGPGTRLTVT.